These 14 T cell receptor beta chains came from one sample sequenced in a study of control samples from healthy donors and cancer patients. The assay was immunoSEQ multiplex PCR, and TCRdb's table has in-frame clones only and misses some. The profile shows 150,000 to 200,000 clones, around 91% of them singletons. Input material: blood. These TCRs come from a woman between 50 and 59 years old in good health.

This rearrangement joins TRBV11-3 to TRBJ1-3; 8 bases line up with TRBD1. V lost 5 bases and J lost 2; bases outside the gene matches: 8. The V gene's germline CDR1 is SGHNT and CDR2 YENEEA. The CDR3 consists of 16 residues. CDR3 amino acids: CASSPGRGQAGNTIYF. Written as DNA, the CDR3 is TGTGCCAGCAGCCCAGGCAGGGGGCAGGCTGGAAACACCATATATTTT.

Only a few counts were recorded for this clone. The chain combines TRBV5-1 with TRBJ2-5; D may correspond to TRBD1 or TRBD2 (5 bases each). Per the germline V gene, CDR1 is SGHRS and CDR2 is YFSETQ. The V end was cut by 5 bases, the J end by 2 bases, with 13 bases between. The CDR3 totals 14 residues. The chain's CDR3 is CASSWAGGQETQYF. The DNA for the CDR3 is TGCGCCAGCAGTTGGGCTGGGGGACAAGAGACCCAGTACTTC.

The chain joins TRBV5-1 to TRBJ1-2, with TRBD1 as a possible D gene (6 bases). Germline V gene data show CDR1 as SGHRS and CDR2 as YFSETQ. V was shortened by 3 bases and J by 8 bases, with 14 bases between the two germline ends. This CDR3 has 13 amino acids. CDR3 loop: CASSSDSLTGYTF. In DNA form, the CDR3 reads TGCGCCAGCAGCTCGGACAGCTTGACGGGCTACACCTTC.

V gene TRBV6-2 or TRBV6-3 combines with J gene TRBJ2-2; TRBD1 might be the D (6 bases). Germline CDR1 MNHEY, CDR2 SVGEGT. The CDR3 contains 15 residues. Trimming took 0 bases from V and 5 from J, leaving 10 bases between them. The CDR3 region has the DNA TGTGCCAGCAGTTACTCGAGGCAGGGGACCGGGGAGCTGTTTTTT. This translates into CASSYSRQGTGELFF.

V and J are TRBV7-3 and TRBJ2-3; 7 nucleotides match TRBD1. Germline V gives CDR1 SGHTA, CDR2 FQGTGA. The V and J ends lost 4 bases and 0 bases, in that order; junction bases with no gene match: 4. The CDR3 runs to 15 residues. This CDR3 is CASSSQGESTDTQYF. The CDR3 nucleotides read TGTGCCAGCAGCTCTCAGGGGGAAAGCACAGATACGCAGTATTTT.

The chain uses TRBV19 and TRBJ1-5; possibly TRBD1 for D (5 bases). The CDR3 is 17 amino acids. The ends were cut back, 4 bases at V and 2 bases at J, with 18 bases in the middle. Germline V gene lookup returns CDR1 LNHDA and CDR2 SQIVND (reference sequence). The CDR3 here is CASSKNRDGVRNQPQHF. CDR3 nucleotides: TGTGCCAGTAGTAAGAACCGGGACGGTGTCCGCAATCAGCCCCAGCATTTT.

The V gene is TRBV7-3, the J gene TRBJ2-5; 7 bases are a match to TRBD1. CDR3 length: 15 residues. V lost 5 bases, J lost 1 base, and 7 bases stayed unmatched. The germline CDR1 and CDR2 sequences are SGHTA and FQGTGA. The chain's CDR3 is CASSPHRGPQETQYF. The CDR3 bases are TGTGCCAGCAGCCCTCACAGGGGACCCCAAGAGACCCAGTACTTC. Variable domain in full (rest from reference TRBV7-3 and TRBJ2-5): GAGVSQTPSNKVTEKGKYVELRCDPISGHTALYWYRQSLGQGPEFLIYFQGTGAADDSGLPNDRFFAVRPEGSVSTLKIQRTERGDSAVYLCASSPHRGPQETQYFGPGTRLLVL.

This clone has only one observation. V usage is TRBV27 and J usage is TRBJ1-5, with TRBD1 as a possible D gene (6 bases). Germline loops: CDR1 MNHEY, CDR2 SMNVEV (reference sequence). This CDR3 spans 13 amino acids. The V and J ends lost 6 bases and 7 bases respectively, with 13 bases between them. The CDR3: CASSTGREQPQHF. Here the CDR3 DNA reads TGTGCCAGCAGCACAGGGAGGGAACAGCCCCAGCATTTT.

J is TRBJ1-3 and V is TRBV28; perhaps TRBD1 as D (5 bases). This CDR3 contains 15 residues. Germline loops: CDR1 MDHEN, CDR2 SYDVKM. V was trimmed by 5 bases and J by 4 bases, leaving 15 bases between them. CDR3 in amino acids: CASSLVVGTGNTIYF. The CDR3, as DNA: TGTGCCAGCAGTCTCGTGGTGGGGACGGGAAACACCATATATTTT.

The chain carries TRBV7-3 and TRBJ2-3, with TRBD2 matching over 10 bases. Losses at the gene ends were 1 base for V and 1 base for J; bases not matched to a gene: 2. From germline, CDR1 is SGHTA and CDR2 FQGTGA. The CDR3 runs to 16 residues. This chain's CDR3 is CASSLNLAGGTDTQYF. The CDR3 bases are TGTGCCAGCAGCTTAAATCTAGCGGGAGGCACAGATACGCAGTATTTT.

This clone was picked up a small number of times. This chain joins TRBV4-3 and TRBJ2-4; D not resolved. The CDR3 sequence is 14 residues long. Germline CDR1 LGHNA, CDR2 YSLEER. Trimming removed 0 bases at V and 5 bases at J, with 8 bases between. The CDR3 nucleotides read TGCGCCAGCAGCCAAGAGGGTGGACAAAACATTCAGTACTTC. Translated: CASSQEGGQNIQYF.

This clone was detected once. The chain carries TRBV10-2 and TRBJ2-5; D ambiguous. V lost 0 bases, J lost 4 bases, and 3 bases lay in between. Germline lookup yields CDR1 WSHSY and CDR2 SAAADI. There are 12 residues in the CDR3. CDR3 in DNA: TGCGCCAGCAGTGAGTCCCCAGAGACCCAGTACTTC. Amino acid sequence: CASSESPETQYF.

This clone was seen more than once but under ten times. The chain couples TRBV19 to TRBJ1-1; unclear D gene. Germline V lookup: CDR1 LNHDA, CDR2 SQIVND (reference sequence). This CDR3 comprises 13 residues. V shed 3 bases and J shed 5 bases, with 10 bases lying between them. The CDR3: CASSIRRTTEAFF. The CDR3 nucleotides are TGTGCCAGTAGTATTCGGAGGACGACTGAAGCTTTCTTT.

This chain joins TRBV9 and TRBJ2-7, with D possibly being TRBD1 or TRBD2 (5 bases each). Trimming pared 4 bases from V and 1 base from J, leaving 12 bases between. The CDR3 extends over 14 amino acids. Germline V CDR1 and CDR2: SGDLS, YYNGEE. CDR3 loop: CASSSRDGSYEQYF. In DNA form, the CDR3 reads TGTGCCAGCAGCTCCCGGGACGGTTCCTACGAGCAGTACTTC.